These 11 T cell receptor beta chains originate from one sample sequenced in a study of cytomegalovirus exposure and HLA in healthy donors. The PCR had 60 Vbeta and 13 Jbeta primers. The method was immunoSEQ multiplex PCR; TCRdb's version includes in-frame clones alone and lacks a portion of them. The repertoire holds approximately 150,000 clones, with approximately 80% as singletons. Input material: PBMCs. Receptors originate from a male donor in good health and CMV-seronegative.

The chain recombines TRBV7-9 with TRBJ2-4; TRBD2 might be the D (6 bases). The germline CDR1 and CDR2 sequences are SEHNR and FQNEAQ (reference sequence). Deletions cut 5 bases from V and 0 bases from J, with 14 bases between. The CDR3 consists of 16 residues. CDR3 bases: TGTGCCAGCAGCCCTGGGACTGCTCTAGCCAAAAACATTCAGTACTTC. Its protein is CASSPGTALAKNIQYF.

The rearrangement joins TRBV5-1 to TRBJ1-1, with a tentative D call TRBD1 (5 bases). CDR1 and CDR2 from the germline V gene are SGHRS and YFSETQ. Trimming cost V 10 bases and J 1 base, with 14 bases left between them. CDR3 size: 13 residues. As DNA, the CDR3 is TGCGCCTCGGCCCTTCAGGGGAACACTGAAGCTTTCTTT. Translation gives CASALQGNTEAFF.

In the case of this clone: A read error may account for a junction end that differs from germline. This rearrangement joins TRBV18 to TRBJ1-2; possible D gene TRBD1, 6 bases. This CDR3 comprises 13 residues. CDR1 is KGHSH, CDR2 LQKENI, per germline. The CDR3 spells CASSLGGAYGNTF. In DNA, the CDR3 is TGTGCCAGCTCCCTCGGGGGGGCCTATGGCAACACCTTC.

This clone has just a few counts. The rearrangement uses TRBV5-4 and TRBJ2-6, with TRBD1 matching 10 bases. CDR3 size: 16 residues. The V gene end was trimmed by 2 bases and the J gene end by 7 bases; junction bases not matched to a gene: 6. The germline V gene encodes CDR1 SGHNT and CDR2 YYREEE (reference sequence). Here the CDR3 reads CASSLPGQGKANVLTF. The CDR3 nucleotides are TGTGCCAGCAGCTTACCGGGACAGGGGAAAGCCAACGTCCTGACTTTC.

This clone was counted only a few times. The rearrangement joins TRBV4-1 to TRBJ2-7; a weak D match, TRBD2 (6 bases). From germline, CDR1 is MGHRA and CDR2 YSYEKL. Between the trimmed V and J ends, which lost 0 bases and 0 bases, there was a span of 12 bases. The CDR3 is 16 residues long. CDR3: CASSQDSGGFSYEQYF. The CDR3 coding sequence is TGCGCCAGCAGCCAAGATAGTGGGGGGTTCTCCTACGAGCAGTACTTC.

This chain uses TRBV27 with TRBJ2-7, with 9 nucleotides matching TRBD1. V lost 5 bases to trimming and J lost 8 bases; unmatched junction nucleotides: 13. This CDR3 has 15 amino acids. Germline V gene sequence: CDR1 MNHEY, CDR2 SMNVEV (reference sequence). The CDR3 coding sequence is TGTGCCAGCAGTCGCAGTAAGCCCACAGGGGGCAAGCAGTACTTC. This gives the protein CASSRSKPTGGKQYF.

V usage is TRBV6-5 and J usage is TRBJ1-1, with D maybe TRBD1 (6 bases). V was clipped by 7 bases and J by 5 bases, with 17 bases between them. Germline V gene data show CDR1 as MNHEY and CDR2 as SVGAGI. The CDR3 totals 14 residues. CDR3 coding DNA: TGTGCCAGCATAGGGGCAGGGGACGGGACTGAAGCTTTCTTT. It encodes CASIGAGDGTEAFF.

The V call is TRBV28, the J call TRBJ2-1; 10 bases match TRBD2. The germline V gene has CDR1 MDHEN and CDR2 SYDVKM. The CDR3 consists of 13 residues. V lost 8 bases to trimming and J lost 8 bases; unmatched junction nucleotides: 6. CDR3 protein: CASGSSGSDEQFF. CDR3 in DNA: TGTGCCAGCGGGTCTAGCGGGAGCGATGAGCAGTTCTTC.

CDR3 DNA sequence: TGTGCCTGGAGTGTACGTGGGGGGAGTGAGCAGTTCTTC. This encodes CAWSVRGGSEQFF. The rearrangement links TRBV30 to TRBJ2-1, with D perhaps matching TRBD2 (6 bases). The V gene lost 0 bases and the J gene lost 9 bases, with 12 bases spanning the gap. CDR1 is GTSNPN, CDR2 SVGIG, per germline (reference sequence). The CDR3 runs to 13 residues. Based on the CDR3 plus reference TRBV30 and TRBJ2-1, the full variable domain is SQTIHQWPATLVQPVGSPLSLECTVEGTSNPNLYWYRQAAGRGLQLLFYSVGIGQISSEVPQNLSASRPQDRQFILSSKKLLLSDSGFYLCAWSVRGGSEQFFGPGTRLTVL.

The rearrangement links TRBV25-1 to TRBJ2-3; a weak D match, TRBD2 (7 bases). CDR1 and CDR2 (germline): MGHDK, SYGVNS. This CDR3 comprises 15 residues. Trimming pared 1 base from V and 2 bases from J, leaving 10 bases between. CDR3 protein: CASSESGGFTDTQYF. DNA for the CDR3: TGTGCCAGCAGTGAATCGGGGGGCTTCACAGATACGCAGTATTTT.

V and J are TRBV6-6 and TRBJ1-1, with 7 bases matching TRBD1. CDR1 and CDR2 from the germline V gene are MNHNY and SVGAGI (reference sequence). The CDR3 sequence is 15 residues long. Trimming cost V 6 bases and J 5 bases; bases outside gene matches: 12. The CDR3 DNA reads as TGTGCCAGCAGACCCGCAGGGGGGCGAACGACTGAAGCTTTCTTT. Its translation: CASRPAGGRTTEAFF.